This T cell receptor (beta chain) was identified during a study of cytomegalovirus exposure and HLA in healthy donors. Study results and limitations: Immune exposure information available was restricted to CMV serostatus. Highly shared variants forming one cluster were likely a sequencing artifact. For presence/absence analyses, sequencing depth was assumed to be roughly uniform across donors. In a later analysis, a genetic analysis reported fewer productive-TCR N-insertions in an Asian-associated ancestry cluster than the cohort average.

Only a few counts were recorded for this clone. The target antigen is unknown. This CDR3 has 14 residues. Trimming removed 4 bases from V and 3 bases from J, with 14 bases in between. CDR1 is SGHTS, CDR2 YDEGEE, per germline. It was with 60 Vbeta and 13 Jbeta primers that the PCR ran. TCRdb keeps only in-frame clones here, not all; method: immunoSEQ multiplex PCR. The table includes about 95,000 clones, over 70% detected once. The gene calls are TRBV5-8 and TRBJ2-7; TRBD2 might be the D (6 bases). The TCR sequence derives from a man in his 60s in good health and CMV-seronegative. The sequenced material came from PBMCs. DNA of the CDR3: TGTGCCAGCAGCGGGACTCCATATGACTACGAGCAGTACTTC. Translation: CASSGTPYDYEQYF.